This T cell receptor beta chain was profiled in a study of CD8 T cells in Susac syndrome. CDR1 SNHLY and CDR2 FYNNEI come from the germline V gene. CDR3 length: 14 residues. The V and J ends lost 4 bases and 6 bases respectively, with 13 bases between them. This clonotype occurred once. Random hexamers were used to reverse transcribe the RNA input (0.5 to 1 ug). Each CDR3 protein gets one entry after TCRdb re-called the immunoSEQ multiplex PCR reads with MiXCR. This sample has 200,000 to 300,000 distinct CDR3 sequences; about 96% occur once, and the top ten carry roughly 0.1%. The origin of this receptor is a human donor with Susac syndrome. Sequencing was performed on CD4+ T cells from PBMCs. J is TRBJ2-4 and V is TRBV2, with D perhaps TRBD2 (6 bases). The CDR3 DNA is TGTGCCAGCAGTGTAGGCGGGAAACGAAACATTCAGTACTTC. Protein product: CASSVGGKRNIQYF.